These 12 T cell receptor beta chains came from one sample sequenced in a study of T cell responses to AZD1222 COVID-19 vaccine. TCRdb's table, derived via immunoSEQ multiplex PCR, lists solely in-frame clones and lacks some. This sample yields nearly 110,000 clones, of which over 80% are seen a single time; around 5.9% belongs to the top ten. This specimen consisted of peripheral blood, obtained 28 days after the second AZD1222 dose. All receptors come from an adult who received the AZD1222 COVID-19 vaccine.

The chain has TRBV11-2 and TRBJ1-2; no reliable D call. The CDR3 length is 14 residues. Germline V gene lookup returns CDR1 SGHAT and CDR2 FQNNGV. Trimming left V 1 base short and J 6 bases short, with 12 bases between. CDR3 amino acids: CASSLGSAVDGYTF. CDR3 sequence (DNA): TGTGCCAGCAGCTTAGGGAGCGCGGTGGATGGCTACACCTTC.

The CDR3 loop reads CASSLAPKAGNQPQHF. The CDR3 region has the DNA TGTGCCAGCAGTTTGGCACCGAAGGCCGGCAATCAGCCCCAGCATTTT. This chain joins TRBV28 and TRBJ1-5; D unresolved. Germline-derived CDR1 and CDR2 are MDHEN and SYDVKM. Trimming removed 3 bases from V and 2 bases from J, with 14 bases in between. This CDR3 has 16 residues.

The chain is built from TRBV6-5 and TRBJ1-3, with D unresolved. Germline CDR1 is MNHEY and CDR2 is SVGAGI. V was shortened by 6 bases and J by 0 bases, with 12 bases between the two germline ends. The CDR3 contains 15 residues. CDR3 sequence: CASRPSRSSGNTIYF. DNA of the CDR3: TGTGCCAGCAGACCATCACGAAGCTCTGGAAACACCATATATTTT.

The chain employs TRBV19 and TRBJ1-5; the D gene is possibly TRBD1 (5 bases). The CDR3 extends over 14 amino acids. V lost 1 base and J 4 bases, leaving 8 bases between the germline ends. CDR1 and CDR2 from the germline V gene are LNHDA and SQIVND (reference sequence). The CDR3, as DNA: TGTGCCAGTAGTATAGGGGACCTTAATCAGCCCCAGCATTTT. This encodes CASSIGDLNQPQHF.

As to this clone: This CDR3 is also generated by other DNA sequences in the sample. V gene TRBV28 combines with J gene TRBJ1-1; possible D gene TRBD1, 6 bases. The length of the CDR3 is 14 residues. The V and J ends lost 3 bases and 0 bases respectively, with 8 bases between them. Germline V gene sequence: CDR1 MDHEN, CDR2 SYDVKM. The CDR3 DNA follows: TGTGCCAGCAGTTTTGGGGGCCTGAACACTGAAGCTTTCTTT. Amino acid sequence: CASSFGGLNTEAFF.

The chain carries TRBV9 and TRBJ2-3; 8 nucleotides match TRBD2. The CDR3 length is 15 residues. CDR1 is SGDLS, CDR2 YYNGEE, per germline. Trimming removed 0 bases from V and 6 bases from J; junction bases left unmatched: 6. The CDR3 nucleotides read TGTGCCAGCAGCGTAGGCCGGGGGGGGGCGGATACGCAGTATTTT. This translates into CASSVGRGGADTQYF.

The chain couples TRBV4-2 to TRBJ1-3; TRBD1 might be the D (6 bases). Trimming cost V 0 bases and J 2 bases, with 8 bases left between them. Germline values: CDR1 LGHNA, CDR2 YNFKEQ. The CDR3 contains 15 residues. The CDR3 is CASSQDRGAGNTIYF. CDR3 nucleotides: TGTGCCAGCAGCCAAGACAGGGGCGCTGGAAACACCATATATTTT.

The table lists this clone with a few counts. The V call is TRBV30, the J call TRBJ1-1; D may be TRBD1 (6 bases). Germline CDR1 and CDR2: GTSNPN and SVGIG (reference sequence). This CDR3 is built from 13 residues. V shed 0 bases and J shed 1 base, with 6 bases lying between them. As DNA, the CDR3 is TGTGCCTGGAGTGTACAGGGGAACACTGAAGCTTTCTTT. The encoded protein is CAWSVQGNTEAFF.

V is TRBV19 and J is TRBJ1-4; 9 nucleotides align to TRBD1. The CDR3 covers 17 residues. In germline, CDR1 is LNHDA, CDR2 SQIVND (reference sequence). Trimming removed 7 bases from V and 4 bases from J; junction bases left unmatched: 13. CDR3 region: CASNFRGQGIINEKLFF. Written as DNA, the CDR3 is TGTGCCAGTAACTTCCGAGGACAGGGGATTATTAATGAAAAACTGTTTTTT.

J is TRBJ1-2 and V is TRBV28; 10 nucleotides align to TRBD1. Germline V gene sequence: CDR1 MDHEN, CDR2 SYDVKM. The CDR3 is made up of 16 amino acids. V was pared by 6 bases and J by 5 bases, with 12 bases of the junction left unmatched. CDR3 in DNA: TGTGCCAGCAGCCCACAGGGGACAGGGGCTTTTTATGGCTACACCTTC. Translating it yields CASSPQGTGAFYGYTF.

The rearrangement uses TRBV6-6 and TRBJ1-6, with D possibly matching TRBD1 (5 bases). This CDR3 is built from 16 residues. CDR1 is MNHNY and CDR2 is SVGAGI in the germline V gene (reference sequence). V dropped 5 bases and J dropped 7 bases, with 18 bases sitting between them. The CDR3 is CASSLGTALENSPLHF. In nucleotides, the CDR3 is TGTGCCAGCAGTCTCGGGACGGCGCTTGAGAATTCACCCCTCCACTTT.

V usage is TRBV7-2 and J usage is TRBJ2-6, with 13 bases identical to TRBD2. The CDR3 covers 17 residues. The junction had 3 bases not matched to a gene; V was cut back by 5 bases and J by 2 bases. CDR1 and CDR2 from the germline V gene are SGHTA and FQGNSA. The CDR3 reads CASSGLAGVPGANVLTF. Here the CDR3 DNA reads TGTGCCAGCAGCGGACTAGCGGGAGTGCCTGGGGCCAACGTCCTGACTTTC.